This passage covers 21 T cell receptor beta chains from one sample sequenced in a study of blood T cells in healthy people across ages. Through a sample-barcoded 5' primer and a J-beta primer mix, a second PCR was run for roughly 7 to 11 cycles. MiXCR was run by TCRdb on the 5' RACE reads, yielding one entry per CDR3 protein. The data hold about 930,000 distinct CDR3 sequences, with roughly 29% observed a single time. These data also formed part of another study, on T cells of mothers and their children.

The source material was blood. These receptor sequences come from a woman between 40 and 55 years old in good health.

This CDR3 is CSVVWGYSGANVLTF. The CDR3 DNA is TGCAGCGTTGTGTGGGGGTACTCTGGGGCCAACGTCCTGACTTTC. V gene TRBV29-1 combines with J gene TRBJ2-6; D may match TRBD1 or TRBD2 (5 bases each). V was trimmed by 4 bases and J by 0 bases, leaving 10 bases between them. The CDR3 is 15 amino acids. Per the germline V gene, CDR1 is SQVTM and CDR2 is ANQGSEA.

CDR3 coding DNA: TGTGCCAGCAGCCAAGAGGCGGGGGGCTATGGCTACACCTTC. It specifies CASSQEAGGYGYTF. This chain connects TRBV4-2 to TRBJ1-2, with a weak D call TRBD1 (5 bases). CDR1 and CDR2 (germline): LGHNA, YNFKEQ. V lost 0 bases to trimming and J lost 4 bases, with 9 bases between them. The CDR3 is 14 residues long.

This chain joins TRBV6-5 and TRBJ2-4; weak D call: TRBD1 (6 bases). V gave up 6 bases and J gave up 2 bases, with 14 bases separating them. The V gene's germline CDR1 is MNHEY and CDR2 SVGAGI. The CDR3 has 15 amino acids. Here the CDR3 reads CASSPGTTSKNIQYF. DNA for the CDR3: TGTGCCAGCAGCCCCGGGACAACATCCAAAAACATTCAGTACTTC.

This chain links TRBV29-1 with TRBJ2-5; 10 nucleotides line up with TRBD1. Unmatched junction bases numbered 12, after V lost 3 bases and J lost 11 bases. Germline values: CDR1 SQVTM, CDR2 ANQGSEA. This CDR3 region has 14 residues. This chain's CDR3 is CSVEDRGTYNEQYF. CDR3 nucleotides: TGCAGCGTTGAGGACAGGGGGACCTACAATGAGCAGTACTTC.

This clonotype was detected a few times. V usage is TRBV28 and J usage is TRBJ1-2, with D possibly being TRBD1 (5 bases). This CDR3 contains 12 residues. CDR1 and CDR2 from the germline V gene are MDHEN and SYDVKM. Trimming took off 6 bases at V and 8 bases at J, with 13 bases between the two ends. The CDR3 DNA reads as TGTGCCAGCAGGTCCCCAGGGTTAGGCTACACCTTC. Protein: CASRSPGLGYTF.

This clonotype occurred a few times. The genes are TRBV12-3 or TRBV12-4 and TRBJ1-2; D remains unclear. Trimming took 5 bases from V and 4 from J, leaving 8 bases between them. The CDR3 runs 12 residues. The CDR3 spells CASSASGYGYTF. DNA of the CDR3: TGTGCCAGCAGTGCCAGCGGCTATGGCTACACCTTC.

J is TRBJ2-1 and V is TRBV27; 9 bases match TRBD2. The CDR3 contains 15 residues. V dropped 3 bases and J dropped 8; count of bases not matched to a gene: 8. Germline CDR1 and CDR2: MNHEY and SMNVEV (reference sequence). CDR3 DNA: TGTGCCAGCAGTTTTGTAGGCGGGGGGGCGGATGAGCAGTTCTTC. Its protein product is CASSFVGGGADEQFF.

In its sample, this clonotype was seen many times. In DNA, the CDR3 is TGTGCCAGCAGTGAAGCCAGTGGGACCGCGGTGCCCTACGAGCAGTACTTC. Residues: CASSEASGTAVPYEQYF. The J gene is TRBJ2-7, the V gene TRBV6-1; D is possibly TRBD1 or TRBD2 (5 bases each). This CDR3 is 17 amino acids long. Between the trimmed V and J ends, which lost 0 bases and 2 bases, there was a span of 17 bases. The germline CDR1 and CDR2 sequences are MNHNS and SASEGT.

This clonotype has just a few counts. V is TRBV29-1 and J is TRBJ1-2, with 8 bases fitting TRBD1. Germline lookup yields CDR1 SQVTM and CDR2 ANQGSEA. The CDR3 has 13 residues. J gave up 2 bases and V 6 bases, and 5 bases lay outside the gene matches. CDR3 in DNA: TGCAGCGTGAACAGGGGGTCCAACTATGGCTACACCTTC. Translation gives CSVNRGSNYGYTF.

The table lists this clonotype with many counts. The chain links TRBV27 to TRBJ2-1; D gene uncertain. V dropped 6 bases and J dropped 5 bases, with 14 bases sitting between them. The CDR3 covers 14 residues. Germline V CDR1 and CDR2: MNHEY, SMNVEV (reference sequence). The DNA for the CDR3 is TGTGCCAGCAGCCCGTACCCTACCAACAATGAGCAGTTCTTC. Its protein product is CASSPYPTNNEQFF.

The CDR3 spells CASSQDSLRLALSETQYF. For the CDR3, the DNA is TGCGCCAGCAGCCAAGATAGTCTCCGACTGGCCCTTTCTGAGACCCAGTACTTC. This sequence joins TRBV4-1 and TRBJ2-7; unclear D gene. Matching the DNA end better, TRBJ2-5 makes the J call doubtful. In germline, CDR1 is MGHRA, CDR2 YSYEKL. This CDR3 region has 18 residues.

The CDR3 protein is CASSSPTGGLAALQETQYF. The CDR3 region has the DNA TGTGCCAGCAGTTCCCCTACAGGGGGCTTAGCGGCCCTACAAGAGACCCAGTACTTC. V gene TRBV28 combines with J gene TRBJ2-5, with 9 bases that match TRBD1. Germline values: CDR1 MDHEN, CDR2 SYDVKM. The junction had 17 bases not matched to a gene; V was cut back by 4 bases and J by 2 bases. CDR3 size: 19 residues.

This clonotype has a handful of counts. The chain joins TRBV5-5 to TRBJ2-3; D remains unclear. The germline V gene encodes CDR1 SGHKS and CDR2 YYEKEE (reference sequence). Trimming cost V 0 bases and J 2 bases, with 10 bases left between them. The CDR3 runs to 15 residues. The CDR3 DNA sequence: TGTGCCAGCAGCTTGGTAGGATCGGCCACAGATACGCAGTATTTT. Encoded protein: CASSLVGSATDTQYF.

The J gene is TRBJ2-3, the V gene TRBV20-1, with TRBD2 identical over 10 bases. The trim removed 3 bases at V and 0 bases at J, leaving 6 bases unmatched. Germline V gives CDR1 DFQATT, CDR2 SNEGSKA (reference sequence). The CDR3 sequence is 16 residues long. The CDR3 DNA reads TGCAGTGCTAGCTCCACTAGCGGGGACAGCACAGATACGCAGTATTTT. This sequence encodes CSASSTSGDSTDTQYF.

This clonotype showed up many times. CDR3 DNA sequence: TGTGCCAGCTCACCTGGGACAGGCAACTCCTACGAGCAGTACTTC. The encoded protein is CASSPGTGNSYEQYF. The genes are TRBV18 and TRBJ2-7; the match to TRBD1 covers 8 bases. CDR1 and CDR2 from the germline V gene are KGHSH and LQKENI. After removal of 3 bases from V and 0 bases from J, the junction contained 4 bases not matched to a gene. This CDR3 is 15 amino acids long.

This clonotype was recorded once. The J gene is TRBJ2-5, the V gene TRBV7-2; D unresolved. The germline CDR1 and CDR2 sequences are SGHTA and FQGNSA. The length of the CDR3 is 15 residues. Trimming took off 0 bases at V and 11 bases at J, with 19 bases between the two ends. Here the CDR3 DNA reads TGTGCCAGCAGCTTAGCAAACAGAAGGGCGAATGAGCAGTACTTC. Amino acid sequence: CASSLANRRANEQYF.

The chain employs TRBV30 and TRBJ2-7, with D possibly being TRBD1 (6 bases). The germline V and J ends were trimmed by 1 base and 7 bases, with 11 bases remaining between them. The CDR3 has 12 amino acids. Germline CDR1 GTSNPN, CDR2 SVGIG (reference sequence). The CDR3 reads CAWSAGVREQYF. CDR3 DNA sequence: TGTGCCTGGAGTGCAGGGGTGCGAGAGCAGTACTTC.

Only one count was recorded for this clonotype. This sequence may be a read error, since a much larger clone differs from it by one base. The chain links TRBV6-5 to TRBJ2-5, with a possible D match to TRBD2 (5 bases). This CDR3 region has 16 residues. V shed 4 bases and J shed 3 bases, with 18 bases lying between them. Germline V gene lookup returns CDR1 MNHEY and CDR2 SVGAGI. In DNA, the CDR3 is TGTGCCAGCAGTTCCACTGCACTCACCGGGGAAGAGACCCAGTACTTC. Protein product: CASSSTALTGEETQYF.

Notes on this clonotype: One base away lies a much larger clone, so this may be a sequencing read error. CDR3 protein: CASGDRDGTGELFF. The CDR3 nucleotides are TGTGCCAGCGGCGACAGGGATGGCACCGGGGAGCTGTTTTTT. The genes are TRBV6-4 and TRBJ2-2, with 7 bases fitting TRBD1. The germline CDR1 and CDR2 sequences are MRHNA and SNTAGT. CDR3 length equals 14 residues. With V trimmed by 8 bases and J by 4 bases, 7 bases remained unmatched.

The chain carries TRBV7-2 and TRBJ1-6; TRBD1 matches at 7 bases. Germline CDR1 SGHTA, CDR2 FQGNSA. The trim removed 10 bases at V and 4 bases at J, leaving 4 bases unmatched. The CDR3 extends over 13 amino acids. This chain's CDR3 is CATGTAYNSPLHF. The CDR3 coding sequence is TGTGCCACCGGGACAGCTTATAATTCACCCCTCCACTTT.

The rearrangement links TRBV12-3 or TRBV12-4 to TRBJ2-1, with D perhaps matching TRBD2 (6 bases). Trimming took off 8 bases at V and 9 bases at J, with 17 bases between the two ends. The CDR3 covers 13 residues. CDR3 sequence reads: CASLPLLASEQFF. The CDR3 bases are TGTGCCAGCCTCCCATTACTAGCCAGTGAGCAGTTCTTC.